This TCR beta chain derives from a study of T cell changes during pregnancy in multiple sclerosis. Germline V CDR1 and CDR2: KGHSH, LQKENI. The length of the CDR3 is 18 residues. With V trimmed by 3 bases and J by 2 bases, 14 bases remained unmatched. Sequencing used immunoSEQ multiplex PCR; TCRdb keeps in-frame clones, though not all of them. This table has around 39,000 clones, about 88% appearing once. The source material was CD8+ T cells from peripheral blood mononuclear cells, sampled in the first trimester of pregnancy. This receptor was identified in a female donor with multiple sclerosis, enrolled in a pregnancy study. The rearrangement links TRBV18 to TRBJ2-3, with 7 positions matching TRBD1. CDR3 nucleotide sequence: TGTGCCAGCTCACCTATGGACAGGAACAACCCGGACACAGATACGCAGTATTTT. Protein product: CASSPMDRNNPDTDTQYF.